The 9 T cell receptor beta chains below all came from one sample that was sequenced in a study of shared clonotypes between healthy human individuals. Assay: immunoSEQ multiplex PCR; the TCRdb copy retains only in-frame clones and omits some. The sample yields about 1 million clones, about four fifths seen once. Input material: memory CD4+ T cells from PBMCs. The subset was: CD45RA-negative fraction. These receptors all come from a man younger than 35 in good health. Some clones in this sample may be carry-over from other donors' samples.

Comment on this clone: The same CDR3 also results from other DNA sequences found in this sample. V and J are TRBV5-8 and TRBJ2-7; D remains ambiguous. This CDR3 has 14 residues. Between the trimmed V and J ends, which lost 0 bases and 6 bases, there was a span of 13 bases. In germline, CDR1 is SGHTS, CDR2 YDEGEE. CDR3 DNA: TGTGCCAGCAGCTTGGGGGCCCTCTGGGGCGAGCAGTACTTC. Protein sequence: CASSLGALWGEQYF.

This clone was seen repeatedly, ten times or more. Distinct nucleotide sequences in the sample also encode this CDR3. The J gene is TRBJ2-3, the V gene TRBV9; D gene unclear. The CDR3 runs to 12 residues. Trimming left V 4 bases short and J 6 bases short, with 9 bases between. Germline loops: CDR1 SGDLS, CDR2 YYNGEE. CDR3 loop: CASSPRLDTQYF. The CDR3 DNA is TGTGCCAGCAGCCCCCGACTGGATACGCAGTATTTT.

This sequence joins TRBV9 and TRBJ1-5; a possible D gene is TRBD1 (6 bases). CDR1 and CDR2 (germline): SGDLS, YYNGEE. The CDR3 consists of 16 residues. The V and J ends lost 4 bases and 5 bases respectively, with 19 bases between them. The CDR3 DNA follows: TGTGCCAGCAGCCCCCAGGCGGGGGGCACGGATCAGCCCCAGCATTTT. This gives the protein CASSPQAGGTDQPQHF.

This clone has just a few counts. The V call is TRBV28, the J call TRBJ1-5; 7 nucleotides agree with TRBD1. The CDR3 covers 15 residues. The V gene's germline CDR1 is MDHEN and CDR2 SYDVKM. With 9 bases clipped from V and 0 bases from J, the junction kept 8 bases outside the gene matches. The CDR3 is CASTRQGYSNQPQHF. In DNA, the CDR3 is TGTGCCAGTACCCGACAGGGCTATAGCAATCAGCCCCAGCATTTT.

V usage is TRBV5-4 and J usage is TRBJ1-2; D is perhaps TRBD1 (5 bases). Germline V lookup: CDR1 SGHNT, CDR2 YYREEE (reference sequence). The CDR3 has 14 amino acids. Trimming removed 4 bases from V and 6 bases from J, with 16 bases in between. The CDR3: CASSPNSAGHGYTF. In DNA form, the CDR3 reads TGTGCCAGCAGCCCCAACTCCGCAGGGCATGGCTACACCTTC.

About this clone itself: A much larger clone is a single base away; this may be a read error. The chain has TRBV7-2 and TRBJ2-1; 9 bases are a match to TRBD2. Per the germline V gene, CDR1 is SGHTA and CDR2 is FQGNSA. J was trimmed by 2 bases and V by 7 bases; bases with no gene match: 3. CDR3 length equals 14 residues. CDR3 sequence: CASKGGRAYNEQFF. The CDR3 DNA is TGTGCCAGCAAGGGCGGGAGGGCCTACAATGAGCAGTTCTTC.

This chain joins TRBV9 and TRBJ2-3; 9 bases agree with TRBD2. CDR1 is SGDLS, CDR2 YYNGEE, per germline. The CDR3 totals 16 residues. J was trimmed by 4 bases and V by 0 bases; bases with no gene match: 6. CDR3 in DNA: TGTGCCAGCAGCGTAGCGCTAGCGGGAACAGCAGATACGCAGTATTTT. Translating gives CASSVALAGTADTQYF.

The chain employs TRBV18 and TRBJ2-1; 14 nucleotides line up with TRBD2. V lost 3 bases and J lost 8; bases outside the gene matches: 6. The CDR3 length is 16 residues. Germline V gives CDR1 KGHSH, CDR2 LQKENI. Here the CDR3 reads CASSPATSGRADEQFF. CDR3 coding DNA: TGTGCCAGCTCACCCGCGACTAGCGGGAGGGCCGATGAGCAGTTCTTC.

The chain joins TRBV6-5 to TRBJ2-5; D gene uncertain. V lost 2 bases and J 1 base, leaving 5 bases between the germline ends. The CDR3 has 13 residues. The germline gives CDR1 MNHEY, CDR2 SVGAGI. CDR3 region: CASSYKVQETQYF. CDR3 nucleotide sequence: TGTGCCAGCAGTTACAAGGTCCAAGAGACCCAGTACTTC.